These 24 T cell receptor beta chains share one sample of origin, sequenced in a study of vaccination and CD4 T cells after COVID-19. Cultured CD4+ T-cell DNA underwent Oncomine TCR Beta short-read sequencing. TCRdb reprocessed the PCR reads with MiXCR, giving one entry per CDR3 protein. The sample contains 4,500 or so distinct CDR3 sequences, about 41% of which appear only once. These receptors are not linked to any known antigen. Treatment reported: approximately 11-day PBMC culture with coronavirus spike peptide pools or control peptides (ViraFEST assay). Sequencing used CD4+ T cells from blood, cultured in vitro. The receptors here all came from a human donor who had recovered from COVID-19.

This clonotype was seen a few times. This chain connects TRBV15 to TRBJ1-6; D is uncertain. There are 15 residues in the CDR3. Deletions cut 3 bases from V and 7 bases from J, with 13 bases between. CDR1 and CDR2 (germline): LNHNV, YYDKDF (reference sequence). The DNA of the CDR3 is TGTGCCACCAGCAGTCAGCTGGCCTCAAATTCACCCCTCCACTTT. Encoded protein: CATSSQLASNSPLHF.

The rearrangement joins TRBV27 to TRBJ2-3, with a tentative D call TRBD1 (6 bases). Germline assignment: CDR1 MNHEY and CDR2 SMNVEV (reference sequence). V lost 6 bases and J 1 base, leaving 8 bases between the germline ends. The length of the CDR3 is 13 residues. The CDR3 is CASSHRGTDTQYF. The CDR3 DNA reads TGTGCCAGCAGCCACAGGGGCACAGATACGCAGTATTTT.

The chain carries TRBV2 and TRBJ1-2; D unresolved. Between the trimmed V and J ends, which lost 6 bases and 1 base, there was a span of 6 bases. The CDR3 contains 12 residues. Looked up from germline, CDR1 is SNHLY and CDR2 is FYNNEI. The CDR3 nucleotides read TGTGCCAGCAGGGTACATAACTATGGCTACACCTTC. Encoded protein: CASRVHNYGYTF.

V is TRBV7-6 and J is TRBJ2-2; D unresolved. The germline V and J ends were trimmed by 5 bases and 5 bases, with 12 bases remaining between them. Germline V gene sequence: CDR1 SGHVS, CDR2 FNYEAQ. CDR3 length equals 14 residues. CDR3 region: CASSRTLGTGELFF. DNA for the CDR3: TGTGCCAGCAGCCGGACCTTAGGGACCGGGGAGCTGTTTTTT.

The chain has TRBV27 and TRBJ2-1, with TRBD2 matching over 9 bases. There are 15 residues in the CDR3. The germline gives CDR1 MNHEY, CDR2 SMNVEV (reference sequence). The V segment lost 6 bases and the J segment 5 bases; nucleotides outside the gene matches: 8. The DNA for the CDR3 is TGTGCCAGCAGCTACGGTAGCGGGAGCCACAATGAGCAGTTCTTC. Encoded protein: CASSYGSGSHNEQFF.

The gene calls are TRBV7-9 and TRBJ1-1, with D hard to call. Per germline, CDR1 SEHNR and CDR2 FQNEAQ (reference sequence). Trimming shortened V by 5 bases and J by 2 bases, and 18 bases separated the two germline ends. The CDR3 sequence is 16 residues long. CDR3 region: CASSLPRGLGNTEAFF. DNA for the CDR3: TGTGCCAGCAGCCTACCGAGAGGCCTTGGTAACACTGAAGCTTTCTTT.

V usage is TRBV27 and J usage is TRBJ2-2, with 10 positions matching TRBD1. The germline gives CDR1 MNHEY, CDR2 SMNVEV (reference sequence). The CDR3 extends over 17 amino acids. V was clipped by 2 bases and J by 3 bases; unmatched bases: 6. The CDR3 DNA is TGTGCCAGCAGTTTAAGAATGGGACAGGGGTACACCGGGGAGCTGTTTTTT. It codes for CASSLRMGQGYTGELFF.

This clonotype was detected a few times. The CDR3, as DNA: TGCAGTGCTAGGGGAGGAGGGGTGGGGACAGATACGCAGTATTTT. Amino acid sequence: CSARGGGVGTDTQYF. This sequence joins TRBV20-1 and TRBJ2-3, with D perhaps TRBD2 (6 bases). V lost 3 bases and J lost 3, with 16 bases in between. CDR3 length: 15 amino acids. Per germline, CDR1 DFQATT and CDR2 SNEGSKA (reference sequence).

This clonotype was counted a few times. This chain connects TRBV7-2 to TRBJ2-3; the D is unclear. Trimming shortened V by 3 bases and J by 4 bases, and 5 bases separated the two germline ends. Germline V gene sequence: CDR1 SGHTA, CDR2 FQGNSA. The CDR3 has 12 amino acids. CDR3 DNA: TGTGCCAGCAGCTTTGGCCCAGATACGCAGTATTTT. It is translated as CASSFGPDTQYF.

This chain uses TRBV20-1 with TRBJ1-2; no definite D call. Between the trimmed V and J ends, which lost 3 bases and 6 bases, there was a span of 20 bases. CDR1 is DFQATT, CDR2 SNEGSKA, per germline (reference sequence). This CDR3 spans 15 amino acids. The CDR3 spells CSASSSVLSIDGYTF. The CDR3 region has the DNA TGCAGTGCTAGTTCCTCTGTCTTATCGATCGATGGCTACACCTTC.

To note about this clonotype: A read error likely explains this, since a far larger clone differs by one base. As DNA, the CDR3 is TGTACCATCAGTGAGGGACTTGAAAGCAATCAGCCCCAGCATTTT. This translates into CTISEGLESNQPQHF. This sequence joins TRBV6-1 and TRBJ1-5; tentative D call: TRBD1 (5 bases). The germline V gene has CDR1 MNHNS and CDR2 SASEGT. The CDR3 has 15 amino acids.

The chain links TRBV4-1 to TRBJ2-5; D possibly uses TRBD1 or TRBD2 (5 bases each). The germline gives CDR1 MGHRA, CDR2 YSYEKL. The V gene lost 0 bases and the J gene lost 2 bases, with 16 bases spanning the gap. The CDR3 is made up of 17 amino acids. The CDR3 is CASSQEKGRGGQETQYF. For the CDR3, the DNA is TGCGCCAGCAGCCAAGAAAAAGGAAGGGGCGGGCAAGAGACCCAGTACTTC.

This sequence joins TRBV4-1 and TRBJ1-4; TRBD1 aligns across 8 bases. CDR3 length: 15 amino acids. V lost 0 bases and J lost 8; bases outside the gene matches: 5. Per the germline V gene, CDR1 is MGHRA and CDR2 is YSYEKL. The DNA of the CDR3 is TGCGCCAGCAGCCAAGATAGGACAGGGCTAGAAAAACTGTTTTTT. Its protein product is CASSQDRTGLEKLFF.

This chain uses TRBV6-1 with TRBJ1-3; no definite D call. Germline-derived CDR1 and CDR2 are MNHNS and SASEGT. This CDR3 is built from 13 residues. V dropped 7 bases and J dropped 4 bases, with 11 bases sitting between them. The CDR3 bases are TGTGCCAGCATCCCCCGAGGGGGAAACACCATATATTTT. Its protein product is CASIPRGGNTIYF.

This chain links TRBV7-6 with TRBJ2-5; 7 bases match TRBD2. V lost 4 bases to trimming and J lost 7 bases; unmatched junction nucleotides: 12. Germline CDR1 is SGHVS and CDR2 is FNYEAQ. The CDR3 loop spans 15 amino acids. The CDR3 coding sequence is TGTGCCAGCAGCTACCATCGACACCCTAGCGGGACCCAGTACTTC. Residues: CASSYHRHPSGTQYF. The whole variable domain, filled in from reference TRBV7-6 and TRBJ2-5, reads GAGVSQSPRYKVTKRGQDVALRCDPISGHVSLYWYRQALGQGPEFLTYFNYEAQQDKSGLPNDRFSAERPEGSISTLTIQRTEQRDSAMYRCASSYHRHPSGTQYFGPGTRLLVL.

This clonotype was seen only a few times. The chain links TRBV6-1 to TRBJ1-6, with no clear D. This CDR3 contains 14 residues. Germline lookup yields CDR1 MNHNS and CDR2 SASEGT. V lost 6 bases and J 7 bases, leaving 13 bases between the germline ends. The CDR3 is CASSPPERNSPLHF. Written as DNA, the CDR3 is TGTGCCAGCAGCCCCCCGGAGAGGAATTCACCCCTCCACTTT.

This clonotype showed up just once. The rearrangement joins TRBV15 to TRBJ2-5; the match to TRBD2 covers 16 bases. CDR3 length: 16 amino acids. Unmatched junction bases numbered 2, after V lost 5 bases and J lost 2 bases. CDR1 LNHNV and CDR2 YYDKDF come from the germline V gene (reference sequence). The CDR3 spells CATSPGLAGGQETQYF. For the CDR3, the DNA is TGTGCCACCAGCCCGGGACTAGCGGGGGGGCAAGAGACCCAGTACTTC.

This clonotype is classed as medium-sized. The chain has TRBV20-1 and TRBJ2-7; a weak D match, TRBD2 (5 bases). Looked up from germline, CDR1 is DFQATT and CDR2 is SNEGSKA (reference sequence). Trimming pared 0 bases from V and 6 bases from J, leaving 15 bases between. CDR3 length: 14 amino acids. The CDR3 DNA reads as TGCAGTGCTAGAGATCGATTCGGGGTAGCCGAGCAGTACTTC. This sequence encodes CSARDRFGVAEQYF.

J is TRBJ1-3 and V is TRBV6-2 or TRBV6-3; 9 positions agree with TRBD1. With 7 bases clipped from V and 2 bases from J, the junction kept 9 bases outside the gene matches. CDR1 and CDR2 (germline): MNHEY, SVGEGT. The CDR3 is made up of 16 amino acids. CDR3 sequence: CASTGTGTFAGNTIYF. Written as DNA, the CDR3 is TGTGCCAGCACCGGGACAGGGACTTTTGCTGGAAACACCATATATTTT.

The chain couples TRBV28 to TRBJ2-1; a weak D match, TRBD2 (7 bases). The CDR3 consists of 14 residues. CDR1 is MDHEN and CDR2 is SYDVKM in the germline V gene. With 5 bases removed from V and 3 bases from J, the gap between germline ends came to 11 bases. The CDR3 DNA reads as TGTGCCAGCAGTGGGGGCGGGGGCTACAATGAGCAGTTCTTC. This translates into CASSGGGGYNEQFF. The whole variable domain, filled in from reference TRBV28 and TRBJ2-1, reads DVKVTQSSRYLVKRTGEKVFLECVQDMDHENMFWYRQDPGLGLRLIYFSYDVKMKEKGDIPEGYSVSREKKERFSLILESASTNQTSMYLCASSGGGGYNEQFFGPGTRLTVL.

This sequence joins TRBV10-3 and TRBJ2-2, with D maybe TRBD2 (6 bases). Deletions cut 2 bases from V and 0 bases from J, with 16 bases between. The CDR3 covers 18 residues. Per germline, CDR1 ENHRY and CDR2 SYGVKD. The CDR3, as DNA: TGTGCCATCAGTGAGGTGACTAGAGGCAATCCGAACACCGGGGAGCTGTTTTTT. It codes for CAISEVTRGNPNTGELFF.

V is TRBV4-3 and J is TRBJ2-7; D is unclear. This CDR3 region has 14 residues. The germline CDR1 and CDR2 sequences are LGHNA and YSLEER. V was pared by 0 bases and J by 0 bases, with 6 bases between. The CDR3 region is CASSQESSSYEQYF. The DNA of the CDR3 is TGCGCCAGCAGCCAAGAGTCCAGCTCCTACGAGCAGTACTTC.

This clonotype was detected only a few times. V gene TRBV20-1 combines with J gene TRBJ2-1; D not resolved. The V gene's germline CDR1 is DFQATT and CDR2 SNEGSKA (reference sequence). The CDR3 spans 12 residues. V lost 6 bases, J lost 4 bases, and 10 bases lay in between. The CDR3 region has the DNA TGCAGTGCCACGAGACAATACAATGAGCAGTTCTTC. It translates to CSATRQYNEQFF.

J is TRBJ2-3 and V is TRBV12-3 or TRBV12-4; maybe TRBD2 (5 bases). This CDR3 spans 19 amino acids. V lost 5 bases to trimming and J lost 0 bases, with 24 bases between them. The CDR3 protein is CASSPAGVGFWASTDTQYF. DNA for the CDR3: TGTGCCAGCAGTCCAGCCGGGGTAGGATTTTGGGCGAGCACAGATACGCAGTATTTT.